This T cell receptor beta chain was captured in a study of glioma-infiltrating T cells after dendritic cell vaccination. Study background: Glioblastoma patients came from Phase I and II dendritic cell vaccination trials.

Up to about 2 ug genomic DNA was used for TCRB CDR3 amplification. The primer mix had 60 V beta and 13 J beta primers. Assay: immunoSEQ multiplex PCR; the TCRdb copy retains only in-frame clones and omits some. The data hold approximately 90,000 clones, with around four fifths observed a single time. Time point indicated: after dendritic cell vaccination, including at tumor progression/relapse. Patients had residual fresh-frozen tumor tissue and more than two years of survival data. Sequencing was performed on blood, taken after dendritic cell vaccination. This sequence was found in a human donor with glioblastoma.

CDR3 in DNA: TGTGCCAGCAGTTTAGGACAGGGGCTGAACACTGAAGCTTTCTTT. Its protein is CASSLGQGLNTEAFF. The rearrangement joins TRBV5-6 to TRBJ1-1; TRBD1 aligns across 9 bases. The germline CDR1 and CDR2 sequences are SGHDT and YYEEEE. The CDR3 is 15 residues long. Trimming at V came to 5 bases and at J to 0 bases, leaving 5 bases not matched to a gene. Full variable domain (rest looked up from reference TRBV5-6 and TRBJ1-1): DAGVTQSPTHLIKTRGQQVTLRCSPKSGHDTVSWYQQALGQGPQFIFQYYEEEERQRGNFPDRFSGHQFPNYSSELNVNALLLGDSALYLCASSLGQGLNTEAFFGQGTRLTVV.